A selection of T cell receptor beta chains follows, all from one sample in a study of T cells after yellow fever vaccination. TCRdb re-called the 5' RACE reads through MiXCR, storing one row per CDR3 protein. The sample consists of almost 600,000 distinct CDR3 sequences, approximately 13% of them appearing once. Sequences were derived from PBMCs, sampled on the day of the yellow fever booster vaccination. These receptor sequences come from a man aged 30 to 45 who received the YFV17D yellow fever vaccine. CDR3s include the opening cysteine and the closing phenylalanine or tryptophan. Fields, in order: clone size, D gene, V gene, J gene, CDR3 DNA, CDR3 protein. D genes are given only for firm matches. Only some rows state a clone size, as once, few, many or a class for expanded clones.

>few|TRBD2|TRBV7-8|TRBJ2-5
TGCGCCGGGCGGGAGTATCGGTTCGAGAAAGAGACCCAGTACTTC
CAGREYRFEKETQYF
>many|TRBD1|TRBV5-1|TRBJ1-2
TGCGCCAGCAGCTGGGAGGGGGCGGATGGTGGCTACACCTTC
CASSWEGADGGYTF
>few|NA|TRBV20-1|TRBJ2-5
TGCAGTGCTCGCCTCAACAGGAGGGGGGAGACCCAGTACTTC
CSARLNRRGETQYF
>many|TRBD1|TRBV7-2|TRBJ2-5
TGTGCCAGCAGCTTCGTGACAGGGGGCCGGGAGACCCAGTACTTC
CASSFVTGGRETQYF
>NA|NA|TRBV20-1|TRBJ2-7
TGCAGTGCTAGAGATCAGGGGCGCTTTTCTTGGGAGCAGTACTTC
CSARDQGRFSWEQYF
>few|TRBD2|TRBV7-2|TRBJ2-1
TGTGCCAGCAGCTTATGGTCTAGCGGGAGTGATGAGCAGTTCTTC
CASSLWSSGSDEQFF
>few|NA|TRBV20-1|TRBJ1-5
TGCAGTGCCAGCACTCAAGGGATTAGCAATCAGCCCCAGCATTTT
CSASTQGISNQPQHF
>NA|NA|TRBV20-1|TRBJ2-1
TGCAGTGCTGCAGACCACAATGAGCAGTTCTTC
CSAADHNEQFF
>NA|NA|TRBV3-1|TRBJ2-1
TGTGCCAGCAGCCACGCAACCGAGCAGTTCTTC
CASSHATEQFF
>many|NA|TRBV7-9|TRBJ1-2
TGTGCCAGCAGCCAGGACACATATGGAGGCGGCTACACCTTC
CASSQDTYGGGYTF
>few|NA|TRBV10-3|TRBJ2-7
TGTGCCATCAGTGCTACGGACGGGTTAACCTACGAGCAGTACTTC
CAISATDGLTYEQYF
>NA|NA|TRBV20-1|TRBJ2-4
TGCAGTGCTAATAGCGGACAGTTTCCCGTTAACATTCAGTACTTC
CSANSGQFPVNIQYF
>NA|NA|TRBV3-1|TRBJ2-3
TGTGCCAGCAGCCAAGATCGGACAAGGGGCGCCTACCAAGATACGCAGTATTTT
CASSQDRTRGAYQDTQYF
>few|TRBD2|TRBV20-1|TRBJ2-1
TGCAGTGCTAGAGCGCTAGCGGGATTCGATGAGCAGTTCTTC
CSARALAGFDEQFF